This paragraph reports one TCR beta chain. The length of the CDR3 is 15 residues. The germline V gene encodes CDR1 MNHEY and CDR2 SMNVEV (reference sequence). After removal of 2 bases from V and 9 bases from J, the junction contained 5 bases not matched to a gene. The data originate from a study of blood T cell repertoires in COVID-19. Produced via immunoSEQ multiplex PCR; TCRdb's table is partial and in-frame only. Here the sample spans around 300,000 clones, around 87% being singletons. Sample: peripheral blood. This chain connects TRBV27 to TRBJ2-7; TRBD2 matches 15 bases. The sequence came from a woman aged 40 to 50 with COVID-19, enrolled during active disease. This CDR3 reads CASSLGLAGGPRQYF. For the CDR3, the DNA is TGTGCCAGCAGTTTAGGACTAGCGGGAGGGCCTAGGCAGTACTTC.